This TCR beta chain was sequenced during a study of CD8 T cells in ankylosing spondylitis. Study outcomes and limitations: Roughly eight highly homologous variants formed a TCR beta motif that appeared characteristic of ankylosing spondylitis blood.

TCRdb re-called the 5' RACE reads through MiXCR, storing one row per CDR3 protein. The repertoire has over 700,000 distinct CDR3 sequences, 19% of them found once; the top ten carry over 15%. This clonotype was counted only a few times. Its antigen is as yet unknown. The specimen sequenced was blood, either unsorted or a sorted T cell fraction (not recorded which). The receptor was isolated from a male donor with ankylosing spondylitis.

CDR3 region: CASSLLSRADTQYF. CDR3 nucleotide sequence: TGTGCCAGCAGCTTGTTAAGTAGAGCAGATACGCAGTATTTT. This sequence joins TRBV5-6 and TRBJ2-3; D is uncertain. The CDR3 loop spans 14 amino acids. Germline V CDR1 and CDR2: SGHDT, YYEEEE. V was pared by 1 base and J by 4 bases, with 10 bases between.